A single sample gave rise to the 7 T cell receptor beta chains below, sequenced in a study of blood T cell repertoires in COVID-19. TCRdb keeps only in-frame clones here, not all; method: immunoSEQ multiplex PCR. This repertoire shows 350,000 or so clones, 90% found once; its top ten account for about 7%. Sample: peripheral blood. Receptor source: a man aged 18-30 years with active or convalescent COVID-19.

This clone was seen once. J is TRBJ1-4 and V is TRBV6-1, with a possible D match to TRBD1 (5 bases). The CDR3 loop spans 16 amino acids. Trimming cost V 2 bases and J 3 bases, with 13 bases left between them. CDR1 and CDR2 from the germline V gene are MNHNS and SASEGT. Here the CDR3 reads CASSESWGASNEKLFF. The CDR3, as DNA: TGTGCCAGCAGTGAAAGTTGGGGCGCGTCTAATGAAAAACTGTTTTTT.

The V and J genes are TRBV7-2 and TRBJ2-5, with a weak D call TRBD1 (6 bases). The V gene lost 5 bases and the J gene lost 2 bases, with 12 bases spanning the gap. Germline V gene sequence: CDR1 SGHTA, CDR2 FQGNSA. The CDR3 has 14 residues. DNA of the CDR3: TGTGCCAGCAGCAAAGAGACAGGACAAGAGACCCAGTACTTC. It is translated as CASSKETGQETQYF. The full variable domain, rest sourced from reference TRBV7-2 and TRBJ2-5, is GAGVSQSPSNKVTEKGKDVELRCDPISGHTALYWYRQSLGQGLEFLIYFQGNSAPDKSGLPSDRFSAERTGGSVSTLTIQRTQQEDSAVYLCASSKETGQETQYFGPGTRLLVL.

This clone was counted a single time. The chain joins TRBV2 to TRBJ1-2; TRBD1 is a possible D gene (5 bases). This CDR3 contains 13 residues. CDR1 is SNHLY, CDR2 FYNNEI, per germline. V lost 6 bases and J lost 0, with 8 bases in between. The DNA of the CDR3 is TGTGCCAGCAGGGCAGGGTCTAACTATGGCTACACCTTC. It specifies CASRAGSNYGYTF.

The CDR3 loop is CASSLGAGTGWGYTF. CDR3 nucleotides: TGTGCCAGCAGTTTGGGTGCCGGGACAGGGTGGGGCTACACCTTC. The V and J genes are TRBV28 and TRBJ1-2, with 9 bases that match TRBD1. V was pared by 3 bases and J by 8 bases, with 10 bases of the junction left unmatched. Germline V gene sequence: CDR1 MDHEN, CDR2 SYDVKM. The CDR3 runs 15 residues.

The rearrangement links TRBV18 to TRBJ2-5, with 10 nucleotides matching TRBD2. CDR1 is KGHSH, CDR2 LQKENI, per germline. Germline trimming cut 2 bases from V and 2 bases from J; bases unmatched to any gene: 2. CDR3 size: 15 residues. This chain's CDR3 is CASSPGLAEQETQYF. In DNA, the CDR3 is TGTGCCAGCTCACCAGGACTAGCGGAACAAGAGACCCAGTACTTC.

The V call is TRBV18, the J call TRBJ1-1; 8 bases are shared with TRBD1. Germline V gene sequence: CDR1 KGHSH, CDR2 LQKENI. V was pared by 6 bases and J by 1 base, with 4 bases of the junction left unmatched. This CDR3 region has 14 residues. The CDR3 coding sequence is TGTGCCAGCTCCCCGACAGGGGCGAACACTGAAGCTTTCTTT. It yields the protein CASSPTGANTEAFF.

This clone came up a few times. The V gene is TRBV3-1 (or the pseudogene TRBV3-2), the J gene TRBJ2-7; TRBD1 aligns across 7 bases. Germline V gene lookup returns CDR1 LGHDT and CDR2 YNNKEL (reference sequence). Trimming removed 4 bases from V and 6 bases from J; junction bases left unmatched: 9. The CDR3 loop spans 14 amino acids. As DNA, the CDR3 is TGTGCCAGCAGCCGGCAGACAGGGAGTGGCGAGCAGTACTTC. Its translation: CASSRQTGSGEQYF.